The sequence of this T cell receptor beta chain was determined in a study of T cell responses to AZD1222 COVID-19 vaccine. Study findings and constraints: Repertoires were collected only later (after the peak T cell response had occurred). It should be noted that donors were predominantly white British and more often female, and clonal diversity was possibly underestimated. Along spike, vaccine-associated CD4 TCRs were found throughout, with dominance at 160-218 and 743-854. Nearly half of the spike-specific TCRs reportedly recognize variant regions that carry no mutations.

The assay was immunoSEQ multiplex PCR, and TCRdb's table has in-frame clones only and misses some. Here the sample spans 140,000 to 150,000 clones, roughly 92% being singletons. The table lists this clone with a count of one. What it binds is not known. The V gene's germline CDR1 is MNHNS and CDR2 SASEGT. With V trimmed by 1 base and J by 3 bases, 5 bases remained unmatched. This CDR3 is built from 15 residues. The origin of this receptor is an adult in good health. Sequences were derived from peripheral blood, sampled on day 0 of AZD1222 vaccination. The chain links TRBV6-1 to TRBJ2-7; 8 nucleotides match TRBD1. The CDR3 bases are TGTGCCAGCAGTGAAGGGGCAGGGGGCAACTACGAGCAGTACTTC. As protein: CASSEGAGGNYEQYF.